Below, one T cell receptor beta chain is given with its context. Its binding antigen is unknown. Per-base qualities were not stored, and no clone one base away is much larger. These data are taken from a study of T cells in Graves' hyperthyroidism and ophthalmopathy (dated by TCRdb to between 2017 and 2020). Some background on the complete study: Peripheral blood samples were taken at the time of initial diagnosis, prior to any treatment. According to the paper, TCR Vbeta CDR3 sequencing was carried out on about 140 peripheral blood samples, which came from approximately 41 ophthalmopathy, around 74 hyperthyroidism and approximately 17 progressor patients. To identify distinguishing TCR V-J signatures, a discovery cohort of around 100 patients was used, comprising under 45 with Graves' ophthalmopathy and approximately 57 with stable Graves' hyperthyroidism. In about 6 Graves' hyperthyroidism patients, the study also compared T-cell repertoires from thyroid tissue with T-cell repertoires from blood. The 90 to 100 discovery patients were randomly divided into training and test sets at a 7:3 ratio. After sampling, hyperthyroidism patients received methimazole starting at 30 mg daily, and ophthalmopathy patients received high-dose intravenous methylprednisolone. Prospective prediction of ophthalmopathy was tested in an independent validation cohort consisting of 18 to 20 hyperthyroidism patients and more than 15 patients who later progressed to ophthalmopathy. The paper's findings and limits, for the study overall: Sample size was not statistically predetermined, and investigators were not blinded to group allocation. In validation, the model predicted progression to ophthalmopathy with approximately 71% sensitivity and roughly 72% specificity, a median of 6.5 months before onset. Most expanded thyroid clonotypes (frequency above 0.001) were also detected in blood, a finding suggesting that blood repertoires may reflect thyroid immune responses. A 13 V-J signature model separated ophthalmopathy from stable hyperthyroidism, with 87.88% sensitivity and about 81% specificity in cross-validation and 80%/75% in testing.

Stable Graves' hyperthyroidism was defined as no progression to ophthalmopathy during 18 months of follow-up. Hyperthyroidism patients were aged 18 to 65 years and newly diagnosed, with disease duration of less than 2 months. Exclusion was applied to patients with uncontrolled infections, other autoimmune diseases, pregnancy or lactation. Clinical symptoms, serum thyroxine and TRAb, thyroid ultrasound, and orbital computed tomography formed the basis for the diagnoses. PBMCs were separated from roughly 10 ml of fresh peripheral blood using Ficoll-Paque density gradient centrifugation. Total RNA was extracted with Trizol reagent, and quality was checked on an Agilent 2100 Bioanalyzer. Amplification of TCR beta CDR3 regions was carried out from RNA transcripts. The TCR CDR3 was subjected to a first round of RT-PCR using the HTBI primer set and the Qiagen OneStep RT-PCR kit. Libraries were constructed in a second round of multiplex PCR, after which size selection and purification were carried out. Paired-end sequencing of the libraries was performed with 100 bp reads on an Illumina HiSeq2000. The authors' analysis ran thus. SOAPnuke was used to process the raw data, removing reads that contained adapters or uncalled bases, had a mean Phred below 15, or lacked an exact match to the constant primer or identifier. High-quality paired reads were merged with COPE v1.2.5, and unique nucleotide sequences were defined as clonotypes. MiTCR v1.1 was used to align the clonotypes against IMGT TRBV, TRBD and TRBJ reference segments. The analysis was restricted to V-J combinations with a frequency above 0.0001, which together covered 99.2% of the repertoires. A TCS score was defined as the ratio between F50 (clonal expansion) and ExV (chaos), using BLOSUM62-based TCRdist between CDR3 peptides within each V-J. Welch's t-statistics and random forest reduced several hundred V-J features to 13, which were used in a naive Bayes classifier (R e1071). The Morisita-Horn index was used to measure how similar the thyroid and blood repertoires were. TCRdb redid the processing of the public reads, applying fastp at Q25 and MiXCR, and retained in-frame beta chains. Rows matching on CDR3 protein sequence are summarized as one entry with the most common DNA and genes. TCRdb's processing, not the authors', yielded these V and J calls. The sample records roughly 700,000 distinct CDR3 sequences, under 45% of which are singletons. Clones ranked in the top ten supply around a third of the sample.

Inclusive of the bounding cysteine and phenylalanine, the CDR3 is 13 residues long. CDR3 DNA is the only sequence kept; it has 39 bases, read in frame from the first base. Trimming costs V 8 bases and J 0 bases, and their ends lie 10 bases apart. CDR1 and CDR2 are drawn from the germline V gene: ENHRY, SYGVKD. The sample comprised blood. The source is a woman aged 35 to 49 with Graves' hyperthyroidism. The chain employs TRBV10-3 and TRBJ1-1, with TRBD1 perhaps the D gene, on 5 matching bases. The DNA is TGTGCCATCGGGACCCATTTGAACACTGAAGCTTTCTTT. This yields the protein CAIGTHLNTEAFF.